This TCR beta chain emerged from a study of spatial heterogeneity in lung cancer. About the study: For tumor regions, TCR transcript counts showed a strong correlation with a T cell module score derived from matched bulk RNA-seq.

Unique molecular identifiers tagged every individual TCR cDNA molecule. Each CDR3 protein is one row after TCRdb ran MiXCR on the 5' RACE reads. The sample has about 13,000 distinct CDR3 sequences, about 6% seen once. The study, taken as a whole, reports: Tumor mutation counts were tracked by expanded intratumoral alpha and beta TCR counts.

The CDR3 covers 13 residues. Germline V lookup: CDR1 LGHNA, CDR2 YNFKEQ. V shed 8 bases and J shed 4 bases, with 11 bases lying between them. Time point defined: sample taken at primary tumor resection. The table lists this clonotype with many counts. As yet, its antigen is unknown. Found in a library prepared for alpha chains, this beta chain is an off-target read, and its abundance has little meaning. Sequencing was performed on lung tumor tissue, taken at surgery. This TCR was recovered from a female donor with early-stage non-small cell lung cancer. The chain has TRBV4-2 and TRBJ2-2; D unresolved. The chain's CDR3 is CASLRSSTGELFF. In DNA form, the CDR3 reads TGTGCCAGCCTGAGATCGTCCACCGGGGAGCTGTTTTTT.